This TCR beta chain emerged from a study of cytomegalovirus exposure and HLA in healthy donors. The study, taken as a whole, reports: The investigators catalogued 150 or so TCR beta chains as cytomegalovirus-associated. The majority of TCR sequences were rare, yet some public TCRs appeared in many donors.

Concerning this clone: The antigen remains undetermined.

The data were produced by immunoSEQ multiplex PCR, yet TCRdb's version contains in-frame clones alone and is incomplete. The sample carries 150,000 or so clones, 86% recorded once. Germline values: CDR1 MNHEY, CDR2 SVGAGI. The CDR3 extends over 15 amino acids. The V and J ends lost 8 bases and 3 bases, in that order; junction bases with no gene match: 10. The sequencing sample was made of PBMCs. The chain employs TRBV6-5 and TRBJ1-2; 9 bases map to TRBD1. The clonotype originates from a man aged 18 to 29 in good health and CMV-seropositive. DNA for the CDR3: TGTGCCAGCCGACTCAATACAGGGGGCTACTATGGCTACACCTTC. Translated, it gives CASRLNTGGYYGYTF.